Following are 14 T cell receptor beta chains from one sample sequenced in a study of OX40 agonist ivuxolimab in advanced cancers. The protocol was immunoSEQ multiplex PCR, while the TCRdb copy is restricted to in-frame clones and leaves out a portion. The data show just under 85,000 clones, roughly 83% seen once. Sequencing used CD4+ or CD8+ T cells sorted from blood, obtained in a trial of the OX40 agonist ivuxolimab. All receptors come from an adult with an advanced solid tumor such as melanoma, head and neck, liver or kidney cancer.

CDR3 DNA sequence: TGTGCCATCTCTGGGGGGGGCACCGGTGGTGAGCAGTACTTC. It specifies CAISGGGTGGEQYF. The chain joins TRBV10-3 to TRBJ2-7; TRBD2 might be the D (7 bases). The CDR3 sequence is 14 residues long. The germline CDR1 and CDR2 sequences are ENHRY and SYGVKD. The V end lost 8 bases, the J end lost 7 bases, and 21 bases lay between the germline ends.

J is TRBJ2-5 and V is TRBV2, with D possibly being TRBD2 (7 bases). The V end was cut by 6 bases, the J end by 4 bases, with 15 bases between. The CDR3 is made up of 14 amino acids. Germline V gene data show CDR1 as SNHLY and CDR2 as FYNNEI. In nucleotides, the CDR3 is TGTGCCAGCAGCCAAGAGGGGGGGCTAGAGACCCAGTACTTC. Protein: CASSQEGGLETQYF.

This rearrangement joins TRBV5-4 to TRBJ2-5; no reliable D call. Trimming left V 0 bases short and J 1 base short, with 7 bases between. Germline V gene lookup returns CDR1 SGHNT and CDR2 YYREEE (reference sequence). The CDR3 length is 14 residues. Written as DNA, the CDR3 is TGTGCCAGCAGCTTGGGCGTGACCCAAGAGACCCAGTACTTC. Translated, it gives CASSLGVTQETQYF.

The chain is built from TRBV29-1 and TRBJ2-3; 10 bases line up with TRBD2. Per germline, CDR1 SQVTM and CDR2 ANQGSEA. Trimming removed 0 bases from V and 5 bases from J; junction bases left unmatched: 8. The CDR3 has 16 residues. The CDR3 spells CSVEDRSGGAIDTQYF. The CDR3, as DNA: TGCAGCGTTGAAGATCGAAGCGGGGGGGCAATAGATACGCAGTATTTT.

The chain has TRBV6-5 and TRBJ1-5; perhaps TRBD1 as D (6 bases). Trimming shortened V by 0 bases and J by 2 bases, and 11 bases separated the two germline ends. Per the germline V gene, CDR1 is MNHEY and CDR2 is SVGAGI. This CDR3 contains 16 residues. The CDR3 is CASSYSYGQRNQPQHF. In nucleotides, the CDR3 is TGTGCCAGCAGTTACTCGTATGGACAGCGCAATCAGCCCCAGCATTTT.

This chain connects TRBV5-1 to TRBJ2-7; D may correspond to TRBD1 or TRBD2 (5 bases each). Deletions cut 1 base from V and 6 bases from J, with 8 bases between. CDR1 and CDR2 from the germline V gene are SGHRS and YFSETQ. This CDR3 is 12 amino acids long. Written as DNA, the CDR3 is TGCGCCAGCAGCTTGACGGGGACCGAGCAGTACTTC. Amino acid sequence: CASSLTGTEQYF.

This clone was seen at least ten times. This chain uses TRBV6-1 with TRBJ1-2; 8 bases match TRBD1. From germline, CDR1 is MNHNS and CDR2 SASEGT. V shed 3 bases, J shed 4 bases, and the junction held 10 bases outside the gene matches. The CDR3 has 16 residues. CDR3 DNA sequence: TGTGCCAGCAGTGACCCGACAGGGGCCCTGGTCTATGGCTACACCTTC. This gives the protein CASSDPTGALVYGYTF.

The gene calls are TRBV11-2 and TRBJ1-4; TRBD1 is a possible D gene (5 bases). With 3 bases removed from V and 8 bases from J, the gap between germline ends came to 7 bases. The CDR3 spans 12 residues. Germline loops: CDR1 SGHAT, CDR2 FQNNGV. The CDR3 sequence is CASSFWGEKLFF. CDR3 coding DNA: TGTGCCAGCAGCTTTTGGGGGGAAAAACTGTTTTTT. Together with reference TRBV11-2 and TRBJ1-4, the CDR3 gives the full variable domain: EAGVAQSPRYKIIEKRQSVAFWCNPISGHATLYWYQQILGQGPKLLIQFQNNGVVDDSQLPKDRFSAERLKGVDSTLKIQPAKLEDSAVYLCASSFWGEKLFFGSGTQLSVL.

This clone was picked up a small number of times. The V call is TRBV30, the J call TRBJ2-2; 11 nucleotides line up with TRBD2. Germline V gives CDR1 GTSNPN, CDR2 SVGIG (reference sequence). J gave up 3 bases and V 4 bases, and 4 bases lay outside the gene matches. The CDR3 totals 15 residues. The CDR3 nucleotides read TGTGCCTGGACGGGACTAGCGGAGCACACCGGGGAGCTGTTTTTT. It encodes CAWTGLAEHTGELFF.

This chain links TRBV9 with TRBJ2-7; tentative D call: TRBD1 (6 bases). V lost 3 bases to trimming and J lost 4 bases, with 14 bases between them. This CDR3 region has 14 residues. CDR1 SGDLS and CDR2 YYNGEE come from the germline V gene. CDR3 loop: CASSARQEAYEQYF. The CDR3 DNA is TGTGCCAGCAGCGCAAGACAGGAGGCATACGAGCAGTACTTC.

CDR3 amino acids: CASSYSEGKAQYF. CDR3 nucleotides: TGTGCCAGCAGTTACTCTGAGGGTAAGGCGCAGTACTTC. The chain recombines TRBV6-5 with TRBJ2-7; D is possibly TRBD2 (5 bases). CDR1 MNHEY and CDR2 SVGAGI come from the germline V gene. Trimming cost V 0 bases and J 9 bases, with 12 bases left between them. This CDR3 contains 13 residues.

V and J are TRBV7-2 and TRBJ1-3; unclear D gene. The CDR3 has 16 residues. With 5 bases removed from V and 0 bases from J, the gap between germline ends came to 14 bases. Per the germline V gene, CDR1 is SGHTA and CDR2 is FQGNSA. In DNA, the CDR3 is TGTGCCAGCAGCCCACGGACCGAAAGCTCTGGAAACACCATATATTTT. This translates into CASSPRTESSGNTIYF.

The chain recombines TRBV5-1 with TRBJ2-7, with 7 bases matching TRBD1. The CDR3 consists of 14 residues. Trimming cost V 0 bases and J 5 bases; bases outside gene matches: 5. Looked up from germline, CDR1 is SGHRS and CDR2 is YFSETQ. The CDR3 DNA reads as TGCGCCAGCAGCTTGGCCTACGGGACAGACGAGCAGTACTTC. Its translation is CASSLAYGTDEQYF.

The V gene is TRBV5-6, the J gene TRBJ2-7; D is perhaps TRBD2 (7 bases). Germline lookup yields CDR1 SGHDT and CDR2 YYEEEE. Between the trimmed V and J ends, which lost 1 base and 1 base, there was a span of 9 bases. This CDR3 has 14 residues. The CDR3 region has the DNA TGTGCCAGCAGCTTGCGGGGGGCATCCTACGAGCAGTACTTC. Translating gives CASSLRGASYEQYF.